The 3 T cell receptor beta chains reported below all come from one sample, sequenced in a study of regulatory T cells in long-lasting Graves disease. Building of the TCR beta libraries involved iRepertoire HTBI primers and Arm-PCR of CDR3 regions. TCRdb itself ran the multiplex PCR reads through MiXCR, one entry per CDR3 protein. The data show 400,000 to 550,000 distinct CDR3 sequences, approximately 15% seen once. The sample's time point: newly diagnosed GD, antithyroid drugs for less than 3 months. The TCR library used RNA extracted from PBMCs. These data are also associated with another study on T cells in Graves' hyperthyroidism and ophthalmopathy.

The starting material was peripheral blood mononuclear cells (PBMCs), obtained at new diagnosis, from a patient treated with antithyroid drugs. These TCRs come from a young woman with Graves disease.

The V call is TRBV20-1, the J call TRBJ2-7; tentatively, D is TRBD2 (6 bases). In germline, CDR1 is DFQATT, CDR2 SNEGSKA (reference sequence). Trimming stripped 6 bases from V and 0 bases from J, with 15 bases between. This CDR3 has 14 amino acids. The CDR3 protein is CSAKRRTNSYEQYF. The CDR3 DNA reads as TGCAGTGCAAAAAGACGGACTAACTCCTACGAGCAGTACTTC.

This clonotype was found a few times. The rearrangement joins TRBV5-1 to TRBJ2-2; 7 bases match TRBD1. The germline CDR1 and CDR2 sequences are SGHRS and YFSETQ. J lost 3 bases, V lost 0 bases, and 2 bases had no gene match. The CDR3 covers 15 residues. The CDR3 nucleotides read TGCGCCAGCAGCTTGGTAACAGGGGACACCGGGGAGCTGTTTTTT. Translation gives CASSLVTGDTGELFF.

This clonotype was detected many times. V gene TRBV28 combines with J gene TRBJ2-7; 8 bases fit TRBD2. The CDR3 contains 14 residues. The junction had 5 bases not matched to a gene; V was cut back by 2 bases and J by 5 bases. CDR1 MDHEN and CDR2 SYDVKM come from the germline V gene. The CDR3 spells CASSLIGTSDEQYF. The CDR3 region has the DNA TGTGCCAGCAGTTTAATTGGGACTAGTGACGAGCAGTACTTC.